A single sample is the source of the 29 T cell receptor beta chains below, sequenced in a study of T cells in Graves' hyperthyroidism and ophthalmopathy. Amplified regions were TCR beta CDR3 sequences from RNA transcripts. TCR CDR3 underwent first-round RT-PCR with the HTBI primer set. Via MiXCR, TCRdb re-called the multiplex PCR reads, giving one row per CDR3 protein. The data contain about 350,000 distinct CDR3 sequences, around 14% of them singletons. The sequencing sample was made of blood. The receptors come from a woman in her twenties or thirties with Graves' hyperthyroidism.

This sequence joins TRBV7-3 and TRBJ2-1; unclear D gene. There are 13 residues in the CDR3. V shed 5 bases and J shed 9 bases, with 14 bases lying between them. Looked up from germline, CDR1 is SGHTA and CDR2 is FQGTGA. The CDR3 DNA sequence: TGTGCCAGCAGCCAAGAAAAATCGGGTGAGCAGTTCTTC. Residues: CASSQEKSGEQFF.

This clonotype was observed a few times. Written as DNA, the CDR3 is TGCGCCAGCAGCCCCAGAAATAGCGGGAGGACGTACGAGCAGTACTTC. This gives the protein CASSPRNSGRTYEQYF. V gene TRBV4-1 combines with J gene TRBJ2-7, with 10 bases identical to TRBD2. Trimming at V came to 4 bases and at J to 4 bases, leaving 10 bases not matched to a gene. The CDR3 spans 16 residues. The germline CDR1 and CDR2 sequences are MGHRA and YSYEKL.

The rearrangement joins TRBV7-2 to TRBJ2-7; TRBD1 or TRBD2 may be the D gene (5 bases each). The germline V and J ends were trimmed by 3 bases and 5 bases, with 11 bases remaining between them. The CDR3 spans 13 residues. The germline CDR1 and CDR2 sequences are SGHTA and FQGNSA. The CDR3 protein is CASSLGTRNEQYF. CDR3 in DNA: TGTGCCAGCAGCTTGGGGACGAGAAACGAGCAGTACTTC.

This clonotype turned up a few times. The chain couples TRBV30 to TRBJ1-1, with a weak D call TRBD1 (5 bases). CDR3 length: 13 residues. Trimming removed 3 bases at V and 6 bases at J, with 14 bases between. The V gene's germline CDR1 is GTSNPN and CDR2 SVGIG (reference sequence). CDR3: CAWSPQEVAEAFF. The CDR3 DNA sequence: TGTGCCTGGAGCCCACAGGAAGTGGCTGAAGCTTTCTTT.

A few counts support this clonotype. A much larger clonotype is one base distant, so this may be a read error. As the CDR3 is not closed by the conserved phenylalanine or tryptophan, this likely results from a read error. V is TRBV28 and J is TRBJ2-5, with 10 bases aligning to TRBD1. Germline CDR1 MDHEN, CDR2 SYDVKM. The trim removed 8 bases at V and 4 bases at J, leaving 7 bases unmatched. The length of the CDR3 is 14 residues. CDR3 coding DNA: TGTGCCAGCCTTGGACAGGGGGTCGGAGAGACCCAGTACCTC. Translated: CASLGQGVGETQYL.

This clonotype was picked up many times. The chain employs TRBV25-1 and TRBJ2-1; TRBD2 aligns across 7 bases. CDR3 length: 14 residues. The V and J ends lost 6 bases and 7 bases, in that order; junction bases with no gene match: 9. CDR1 MGHDK and CDR2 SYGVNS come from the germline V gene. The CDR3 DNA reads as TGTGCCAGCAGAAAAGCGGGATTCTGGAATGAGCAGTTCTTC. It is translated as CASRKAGFWNEQFF.

This clonotype was seen ten or more times. The chain couples TRBV2 to TRBJ2-4; D not certain. Germline V CDR1 and CDR2: SNHLY, FYNNEI. Trimming stripped 9 bases from V and 8 bases from J, with 11 bases between. This CDR3 spans 11 amino acids. CDR3: CARKEFDIQYF. The CDR3 region has the DNA TGTGCCAGGAAGGAGTTTGACATTCAGTACTTC.

The gene calls are TRBV7-2 and TRBJ1-3, with D perhaps matching TRBD1 (6 bases). Deletions cut 2 bases from V and 0 bases from J, with 14 bases between. Germline V gives CDR1 SGHTA, CDR2 FQGNSA. The CDR3 sequence is 17 residues long. CDR3 residues: CASSLILDSTSGNTIYF. In nucleotides, the CDR3 is TGTGCCAGCAGCTTAATTTTGGACAGCACCTCTGGAAACACCATATATTTT.

In its sample, this clonotype was seen many times. This chain uses TRBV20-1 with TRBJ2-1; 11 bases map to TRBD2. CDR1 is DFQATT and CDR2 is SNEGSKA in the germline V gene (reference sequence). V lost 3 bases and J lost 7; bases outside the gene matches: 8. This CDR3 has 15 amino acids. For the CDR3, the DNA is TGCAGTGCTAGGGAACTAGCGGGAGAAGAGAATGAGCAGTTCTTC. This codes for CSARELAGEENEQFF.

J is TRBJ2-2 and V is TRBV10-3; 10 bases agree with TRBD1. CDR1 is ENHRY, CDR2 SYGVKD, per germline. CDR3 size: 17 residues. J gave up 8 bases and V 6 bases, and 15 bases lay outside the gene matches. CDR3 in amino acids: CAIRRSSSGQGTGELFF. The DNA of the CDR3 is TGTGCCATCAGAAGATCAAGTTCGGGACAGGGGACTGGGGAGCTGTTTTTT.

This clonotype has a handful of counts. The chain is built from TRBV20-1 and TRBJ2-5, with 10 bases identical to TRBD2. With 5 bases clipped from V and 4 bases from J, the junction kept 19 bases outside the gene matches. The CDR3 spans 18 residues. The germline gives CDR1 DFQATT, CDR2 SNEGSKA (reference sequence). DNA for the CDR3: TGCAGTGCTTGTCCTATTGAGCCTAGCGGGAGTGGGGGAGAGACCCAGTACTTC. As protein: CSACPIEPSGSGGETQYF.

This clonotype was detected a few times. The chain combines TRBV3-1 with TRBJ2-1, with a tentative D call TRBD2 (6 bases). Between the trimmed V and J ends, which lost 3 bases and 9 bases, there was a span of 18 bases. This CDR3 is 15 amino acids long. The germline V gene encodes CDR1 LGHDT and CDR2 YNNKEL (reference sequence). DNA for the CDR3: TGTGCCAGCAGCCAGGTTCTAGGGGACTTTAGTGAGCAGTTCTTC. Amino acids: CASSQVLGDFSEQFF.

This clonotype was counted many times. The genes are TRBV20-1 and TRBJ1-1, with D perhaps matching TRBD1 (6 bases). V shed 6 bases and J shed 3 bases, with 11 bases lying between them. Germline V gene lookup returns CDR1 DFQATT and CDR2 SNEGSKA (reference sequence). This CDR3 is 12 amino acids long. Here the CDR3 reads CSAQGRHTEAFF. The CDR3 region has the DNA TGCAGTGCCCAGGGGAGACACACTGAAGCTTTCTTT.

This clonotype came up many times. This rearrangement joins TRBV20-1 to TRBJ1-2, with 9 bases lining up with TRBD1. The CDR3 is 14 residues long. Unmatched junction bases numbered 6, after V lost 2 bases and J lost 5 bases. Germline CDR1 is DFQATT and CDR2 is SNEGSKA (reference sequence). DNA for the CDR3: TGCAGTGCTAGATCTGACGACAGGGGGTATGGCTACACCTTC. Translation: CSARSDDRGYGYTF.

This clonotype was seen ten or more times. This rearrangement joins TRBV5-1 to TRBJ1-1; the D gene is possibly TRBD1 (5 bases). Germline V gives CDR1 SGHRS, CDR2 YFSETQ. CDR3 length equals 13 residues. V was pared by 10 bases and J by 4 bases, with 17 bases between. In nucleotides, the CDR3 is TGCGCCGGGTCCCAGGGCCCCACCACTGAAGCTTTCTTT. This sequence encodes CAGSQGPTTEAFF.

Regarding this clonotype: Possible read error: a much larger clone is one base away. This sequence joins TRBV7-2 and TRBJ2-5; maybe TRBD2 (6 bases). CDR1 and CDR2 from the germline V gene are SGHTA and FQGNSA. The CDR3 runs 13 residues. The V gene lost 3 bases and the J gene lost 4 bases, with 9 bases spanning the gap. The CDR3 DNA sequence: TGTGCCAGCAGCTTCGGGACTTCAGAGACCCAGTACTTC. Translation: CASSFGTSETQYF.

Ten or more counts support this clonotype. This chain joins TRBV7-2 and TRBJ2-3, with unresolved D. CDR1 SGHTA and CDR2 FQGNSA come from the germline V gene. The CDR3 spans 13 residues. V was cut by 4 bases and J by 5 bases, with 10 bases left in between. CDR3 DNA sequence: TGTGCCAGCAGCTCCGGATGGGAAGATACGCAGTATTTT. Its protein is CASSSGWEDTQYF.

The chain links TRBV6-1 to TRBJ1-1; TRBD1 matches 9 bases. Germline V gene lookup returns CDR1 MNHNS and CDR2 SASEGT. This CDR3 is 19 amino acids long. The junction had 19 bases not matched to a gene; V was cut back by 2 bases and J by 6 bases. This CDR3 is CASSELIPGQGMGPAEAFF. DNA for the CDR3: TGTGCCAGCAGTGAACTCATTCCGGGACAGGGTATGGGCCCTGCTGAAGCTTTCTTT.

This clonotype was detected only a few times. This rearrangement joins TRBV19 to TRBJ1-5, with D uncertain. V lost 1 base and J lost 4, with 14 bases in between. This CDR3 is built from 16 residues. Germline V gene lookup returns CDR1 LNHDA and CDR2 SQIVND (reference sequence). The CDR3 coding sequence is TGTGCCAGTAGTATAGGGTACCGATCTTTTAATCAGCCCCAGCATTTT. This translates into CASSIGYRSFNQPQHF.

This clonotype was observed a handful of times. CDR3 amino acids: CASTSLAELGETQYF. The CDR3 coding sequence is TGTGCCAGCACCAGCCTAGCGGAGCTCGGGGAGACCCAGTACTTC. The V call is TRBV7-2, the J call TRBJ2-5, with TRBD2 matching over 7 bases. With V trimmed by 7 bases and J by 5 bases, 13 bases remained unmatched. The length of the CDR3 is 15 residues. Germline values: CDR1 SGHTA, CDR2 FQGNSA.

This chain links TRBV2 with TRBJ2-4; the D is unclear. Between the trimmed V and J ends, which lost 7 bases and 0 bases, there was a span of 4 bases. This CDR3 contains 12 residues. Germline V gives CDR1 SNHLY, CDR2 FYNNEI. CDR3 amino acids: CASKLAKNIQYF. As DNA, the CDR3 is TGTGCCAGCAAACTAGCCAAAAACATTCAGTACTTC. Full variable domain (rest looked up from reference TRBV2 and TRBJ2-4): EPEVTQTPSHQVTQMGQEVILRCVPISNHLYFYWYRQILGQKVEFLVSFYNNEISEKSEIFDDQFSVERPDGSNFTLKIRSTKLEDSAMYFCASKLAKNIQYFGAGTRLSVL.

This clonotype was detected ten times or more. The V call is TRBV29-1, the J call TRBJ2-3, with D possibly being TRBD1 or TRBD2 (6 bases each). The CDR3 is 15 amino acids. The germline CDR1 and CDR2 sequences are SQVTM and ANQGSEA. Trimming removed 6 bases from V and 6 bases from J, with 22 bases in between. The DNA of the CDR3 is TGCAGCGTAATAGGGGGGTTGAATCTGCCCGATACGCAGTATTTT. Translating gives CSVIGGLNLPDTQYF.

This chain connects TRBV7-3 to TRBJ2-1; 7 bases map to TRBD2. CDR1 is SGHTA, CDR2 FQGTGA, per germline. This CDR3 contains 14 residues. V lost 5 bases and J lost 11; bases outside the gene matches: 12. The CDR3 here is CASSLLGGRPKQFF. For the CDR3, the DNA is TGTGCCAGCAGCCTCCTCGGGGGGAGGCCAAAGCAGTTCTTC. The whole variable domain, filled in from reference TRBV7-3 and TRBJ2-1, reads GAGVSQTPSNKVTEKGKYVELRCDPISGHTALYWYRQSLGQGPEFLIYFQGTGAADDSGLPNDRFFAVRPEGSVSTLKIQRTERGDSAVYLCASSLLGGRPKQFFGPGTRLTVL.

This clonotype was detected many times. This sequence joins TRBV19 and TRBJ1-1; D unresolved. The V gene's germline CDR1 is LNHDA and CDR2 SQIVND (reference sequence). V lost 7 bases and J 7 bases, leaving 13 bases between the germline ends. The length of the CDR3 is 12 residues. In DNA form, the CDR3 reads TGTGCCAGTAAAGGCAGTTTGTTTGAAGCTTTCTTT. It yields the protein CASKGSLFEAFF. Supplemented by reference TRBV19 and TRBJ1-1, the full variable domain reads DGGITQSPKYLFRKEGQNVTLSCEQNLNHDAMYWYRQDPGQGLRLIYYSQIVNDFQKGDIAEGYSVSREKKESFPLTVTSAQKNPTAFYLCASKGSLFEAFFGQGTRLTVV.

Points on this clonotype: A much larger clone is a single base away; this may be a read error. This is likely a read error, given that the CDR3 carries no conserved phenylalanine or tryptophan at its end. The chain carries TRBV28 and TRBJ1-2; D call uncertain. This CDR3 is built from 13 residues. Trimming cost V 5 bases and J 6 bases, with 13 bases left between them. CDR1 is MDHEN and CDR2 is SYDVKM in the germline V gene. This CDR3 is CASSQREVHGYTI. The DNA of the CDR3 is TGTGCCAGCAGTCAACGGGAGGTTCATGGCTACACCATC.

V gene TRBV14 combines with J gene TRBJ2-7; 8 positions match TRBD2. V was clipped by 0 bases and J by 0 bases; unmatched bases: 28. Germline lookup yields CDR1 SGHDN and CDR2 FVKESK. This CDR3 spans 24 amino acids. In DNA, the CDR3 is TGTGCCAGCAGCCAAGATACGCGGTTGCCCTCGGCGGAAGGAACAAGCGGGAGCTCCTACGAGCAGTACTTC. Translating it yields CASSQDTRLPSAEGTSGSSYEQYF.

In this sample, this clonotype turned up many times. This chain joins TRBV11-2 and TRBJ2-1; 10 nucleotides agree with TRBD2. From germline, CDR1 is SGHAT and CDR2 FQNNGV. Germline trimming cut 1 base from V and 7 bases from J; bases unmatched to any gene: 4. The CDR3 contains 15 residues. CDR3 nucleotide sequence: TGTGCCAGCAGCTTAGCAAGCGGGGGGGGAAATGAGCAGTTCTTC. Its protein product is CASSLASGGGNEQFF.

This clonotype was seen at least ten times. The genes are TRBV30 and TRBJ1-1; D ambiguous. Germline V gene lookup returns CDR1 GTSNPN and CDR2 SVGIG (reference sequence). The CDR3 covers 12 residues. V was trimmed by 4 bases and J by 3 bases, leaving 9 bases between them. CDR3 coding DNA: TGTGCCTGGATCAGAACGGACACTGAAGCTTTCTTT. It encodes CAWIRTDTEAFF.

This clonotype appeared many times. The chain combines TRBV2 with TRBJ1-5; 10 positions agree with TRBD1. Germline assignment: CDR1 SNHLY and CDR2 FYNNEI. The junction had 2 bases not matched to a gene; V was cut back by 6 bases and J by 3 bases. The CDR3 sequence is 14 residues long. The CDR3 region has the DNA TGTGCCAGCAGGGGACAGGGGAACAATCAGCCCCAGCATTTT. Protein: CASRGQGNNQPQHF. Combining the CDR3 with reference TRBV2 and TRBJ1-5 gives the whole variable domain EPEVTQTPSHQVTQMGQEVILRCVPISNHLYFYWYRQILGQKVEFLVSFYNNEISEKSEIFDDQFSVERPDGSNFTLKIRSTKLEDSAMYFCASRGQGNNQPQHFGDGTRLSIL.